A selection of T cell receptor beta chains follows, all from one sample in a study of shared clonotypes between healthy human individuals. Assay: immunoSEQ multiplex PCR; the TCRdb copy retains only in-frame clones and omits some. The sample contains about 1.1 million clones, approximately 75% of which appear only once. The sample taken for sequencing was memory CD4+ T cells from PBMCs. The receptors were sampled from a man between 18 and 35 years old in good health. Some clones in this sample may be carry-over from other donors' samples. Both conserved end residues are part of each CDR3. A D gene is named only where the DNA matches it firmly. Not all rows give a size; the values are once, few, many and, for expanded clones, a class.

clone size	V gene	D gene	J gene	CDR3 protein	CDR3 DNA
once	TRBV11-1	NA	TRBJ1-1	CASSLGVAGATEAFF	TGTGCCAGCAGCTTAGGGGTCGCAGGGGCCACTGAAGCTTTCTTT
NA	TRBV29-1	TRBD2	TRBJ2-3	CSVGGGSGADTQYF	TGCAGCGTTGGTGGCGGGAGTGGGGCAGATACGCAGTATTTT
NA	TRBV5-1	NA	TRBJ1-1	CASAWSRNTEAFF	TGCGCCAGCGCGTGGAGCCGGAACACTGAAGCTTTCTTT
NA	TRBV30	TRBD1	TRBJ1-2	CAWRPGGVYGYTF	TGTGCCTGGAGACCAGGGGGAGTCTATGGCTACACCTTC
NA	TRBV6-1	TRBD1	TRBJ2-5	CASTGQAFQETQYF	TGTGCCAGCACTGGACAGGCCTTCCAAGAGACCCAGTACTTC
NA	TRBV9	NA	TRBJ1-2	CASSVAGDYGYTF	TGTGCCAGCAGCGTAGCCGGGGACTATGGCTACACCTTC
NA	TRBV5-1	NA	TRBJ1-1	CASSSGVSTEAFF	TGCGCCAGCAGCTCGGGAGTCTCCACTGAAGCTTTCTTT
once	TRBV6-1	TRBD1	TRBJ2-7	CASRPGDSSYEQYF	TGTGCCAGCAGGCCCGGGGACAGCTCCTACGAGCAGTACTTC
NA	TRBV14	TRBD1	TRBJ2-7	CASSQVRTGGEQYF	TGTGCCAGCAGCCAAGTCCGGACAGGGGGCGAGCAGTACTTC
NA	TRBV28	NA	TRBJ1-2	CASSFGTGALYGCTF	NA
NA	TRBV2	NA	TRBJ1-2	CASRAGLPDGGYTF	TGTGCCAGCAGAGCGGGACTGCCAGACGGTGGCTACACCTTC
NA	TRBV7-3	TRBD2	TRBJ2-1	CASSPSGSIYNEQFF	TGTGCCAGCAGCCCAAGCGGGAGTATCTACAATGAGCAGTTCTTC
NA	TRBV28	TRBD1	TRBJ2-7	CASSLPGTGAREQYF	TGTGCCAGCAGTTTACCCGGGACAGGGGCTAGGGAGCAGTACTTC
few	TRBV7-9	NA	TRBJ1-1	CASSSRLEGPEAFF	TGTGCCAGCAGCTCACGATTGGAAGGGCCTGAAGCTTTCTTT
once	TRBV6-5	NA	TRBJ1-1	CASSYPSGAVNTEAFF	TGTGCCAGCAGTTATCCATCCGGGGCCGTTAACACTGAAGCTTTCTTT
NA	TRBV11-2	NA	TRBJ2-5	CASSLVSGPQYF	TGTGCCAGCAGCTTAGTATCGGGGCCCCAGTACTTC
NA	TRBV5-6	NA	TRBJ2-1	CASTLVSDSYNEQFF	TGTGCCAGCACCCTGGTATCGGACTCCTACAATGAGCAGTTCTTC
NA	TRBV28	NA	TRBJ2-3	CASSSSGGIDTQYF	TGTGCCAGCAGTTCCTCAGGGGGGATAGATACGCAGTATTTT
NA	TRBV7-9	NA	TRBJ2-5	CASIRGAGVQETQYF	TGTGCCAGCATCAGGGGGGCAGGGGTACAAGAGACCCAGTACTTC
NA	TRBV2	NA	TRBJ2-3	CASTQTDTQYF	TGTGCCAGCACCCAGACAGATACGCAGTATTTT
NA	TRBV5-5	NA	TRBJ2-6	CASSLVENVLTF	TGTGCCAGCAGCTTGGTCGAAAACGTCCTGACTTTC
NA	TRBV20-1	NA	TRBJ2-3	CSAPFSDTQYF	TGCAGTGCGCCCTTTTCAGATACGCAGTATTTT
NA	TRBV4-3	TRBD1	TRBJ2-3	CASSPTGISDTQYF	TGCGCCAGCAGCCCGACAGGGATTAGCGATACGCAGTATTTT
NA	TRBV5-4	TRBD1	TRBJ1-2	CASSLGQGAGTMGYTF	TGTGCCAGCAGCTTGGGGCAGGGGGCGGGAACTATGGGCTACACCTTC
NA	TRBV6-6	TRBD1	TRBJ2-7	CASGTGGTFLVQYF	TGTGCCAGCGGAACAGGGGGCACGTTCCTAGTCCAGTACTTC
NA	TRBV2	NA	TRBJ1-4	CASSPYNQLFF	TGTGCCAGCAGTCCCTACAACCAACTGTTTTTT
NA	TRBV5-1	TRBD1	TRBJ1-5	CASSVGQGNQPQHF	TGCGCCAGCAGCGTAGGACAGGGCAATCAGCCCCAGCATTTT
NA	TRBV5-1	NA	TRBJ2-3	CASSPRAGGTDTQYF	TGCGCCAGCAGCCCTCGCGCGGGCGGCACAGATACGCAGTATTTT
once	TRBV2	NA	TRBJ2-7	CASTLYGQLYEQYF	TGTGCCAGCACGTTGTATGGCCAATTATACGAGCAGTACTTC